This entry is about one T cell receptor (beta chain). The sample is drawn from a study of blood T cell repertoires in COVID-19. Whole-study context: Some COVID-19 samples were acute and others convalescent; all came from the United States, Italy and Spain. The analysed material was cDNA or gDNA that came from T cells, B-cell-depleted T cells, or PBMCs.

As handled by the study authors: How many nucleated cells were present was estimated from reference gene primer amplification. The table came from immunoSEQ multiplex PCR; TCRdb's copy has only in-frame clones and leaves some out. For V, J and clone size, that table is used; D and trimming come from the DNA. The table shows approximately 200,000 clones, with 88% occurring only once. The receptor was derived from a young man with active or convalescent COVID-19. The sequencing input was peripheral blood.

The CDR3, as DNA: TGCAGCGTCCGTGGGACTCCCCTGCGCGAGGAGACCCAGTACTTC. As protein: CSVRGTPLREETQYF. The rearrangement joins TRBV29-1 to TRBJ2-5; D perhaps matches TRBD2 (6 bases). The germline V gene encodes CDR1 SQVTM and CDR2 ANQGSEA. The CDR3 loop spans 15 amino acids. Trimming cost V 6 bases and J 5 bases, with 22 bases left between them.